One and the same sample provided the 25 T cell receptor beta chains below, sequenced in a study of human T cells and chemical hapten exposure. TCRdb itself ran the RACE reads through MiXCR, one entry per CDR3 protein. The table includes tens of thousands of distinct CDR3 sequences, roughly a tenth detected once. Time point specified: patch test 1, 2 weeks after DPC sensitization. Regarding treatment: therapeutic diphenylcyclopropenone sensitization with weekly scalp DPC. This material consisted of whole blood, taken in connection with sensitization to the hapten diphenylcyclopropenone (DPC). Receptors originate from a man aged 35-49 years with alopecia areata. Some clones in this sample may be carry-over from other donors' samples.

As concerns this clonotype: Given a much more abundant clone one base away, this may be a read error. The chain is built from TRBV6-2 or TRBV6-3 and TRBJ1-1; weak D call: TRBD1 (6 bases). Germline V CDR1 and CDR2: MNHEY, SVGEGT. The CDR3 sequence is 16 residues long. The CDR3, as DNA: TGTGCCGGCAGTTACGGGGGCATGCAGGGGCGCACTGAAGCTTTCTTT. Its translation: CAGSYGGMQGRTEAFF.

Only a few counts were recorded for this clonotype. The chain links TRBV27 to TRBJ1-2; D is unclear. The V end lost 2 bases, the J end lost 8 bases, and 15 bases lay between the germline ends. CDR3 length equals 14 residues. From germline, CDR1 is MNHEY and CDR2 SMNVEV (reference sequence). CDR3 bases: TGTGCCAGCAGTTTAAGAGGTAACCTGGGAGGCTACACCTTC. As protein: CASSLRGNLGGYTF.

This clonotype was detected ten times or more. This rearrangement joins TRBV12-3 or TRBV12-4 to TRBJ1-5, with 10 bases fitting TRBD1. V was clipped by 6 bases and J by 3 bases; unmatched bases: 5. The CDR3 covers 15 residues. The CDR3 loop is CASSPGQGINQPQHF. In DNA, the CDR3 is TGTGCCAGCAGCCCGGGACAGGGGATCAATCAGCCCCAGCATTTT.

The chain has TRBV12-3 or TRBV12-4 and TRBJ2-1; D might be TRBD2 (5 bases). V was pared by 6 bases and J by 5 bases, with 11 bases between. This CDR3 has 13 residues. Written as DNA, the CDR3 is TGTGCCAGCAGCCGGACTCTTCACAATGAGCAGTTCTTC. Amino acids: CASSRTLHNEQFF.

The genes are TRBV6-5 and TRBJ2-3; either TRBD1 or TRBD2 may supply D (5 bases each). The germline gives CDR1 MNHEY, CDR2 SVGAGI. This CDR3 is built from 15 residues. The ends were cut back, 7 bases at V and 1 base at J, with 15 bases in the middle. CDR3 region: CASMGRALGTDTQYF. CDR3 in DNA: TGTGCCAGCATGGGGCGGGCCCTGGGCACAGATACGCAGTATTTT.

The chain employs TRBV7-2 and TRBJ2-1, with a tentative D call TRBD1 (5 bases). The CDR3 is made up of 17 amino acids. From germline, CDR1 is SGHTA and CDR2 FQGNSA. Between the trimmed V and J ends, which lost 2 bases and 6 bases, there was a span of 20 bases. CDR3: CASSLSKGGRVINEQFF. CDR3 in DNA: TGTGCCAGCAGCTTATCAAAAGGTGGCAGGGTGATCAATGAGCAGTTCTTC.

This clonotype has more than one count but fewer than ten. This CDR3 reads CASSPGGTYEQYV. DNA of the CDR3: TGTGCCAGCAGCCCCGGTGGAACCTACGAGCAGTACGTC. The V call is TRBV6-5, the J call TRBJ2-7, with D unresolved. CDR3 length: 13 residues. Germline CDR1 reads MNHEY; CDR2 reads SVGAGI. Trimming left V 6 bases short and J 2 bases short, with 11 bases between.

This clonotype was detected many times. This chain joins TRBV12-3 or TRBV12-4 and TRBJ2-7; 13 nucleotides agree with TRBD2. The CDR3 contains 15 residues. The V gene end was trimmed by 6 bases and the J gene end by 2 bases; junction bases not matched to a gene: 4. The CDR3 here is CASSFGLAGAYEQYF. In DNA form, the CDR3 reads TGTGCCAGCAGCTTTGGACTAGCGGGGGCCTACGAGCAGTACTTC.

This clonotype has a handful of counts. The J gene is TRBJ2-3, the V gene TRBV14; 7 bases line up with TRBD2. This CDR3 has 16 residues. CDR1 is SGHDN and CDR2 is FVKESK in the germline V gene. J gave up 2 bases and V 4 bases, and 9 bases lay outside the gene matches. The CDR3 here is CASSRQPSGSTDTQYF. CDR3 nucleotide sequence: TGTGCCAGCAGCCGCCAGCCTAGCGGTTCCACAGATACGCAGTATTTT.

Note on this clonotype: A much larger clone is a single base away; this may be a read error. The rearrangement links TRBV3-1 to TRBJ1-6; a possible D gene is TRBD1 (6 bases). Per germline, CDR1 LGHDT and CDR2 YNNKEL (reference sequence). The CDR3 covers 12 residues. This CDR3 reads CVSSHSRGPLHF. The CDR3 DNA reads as TGTGTCAGCAGCCATTCCAGGGGACCCCTCCACTTT.

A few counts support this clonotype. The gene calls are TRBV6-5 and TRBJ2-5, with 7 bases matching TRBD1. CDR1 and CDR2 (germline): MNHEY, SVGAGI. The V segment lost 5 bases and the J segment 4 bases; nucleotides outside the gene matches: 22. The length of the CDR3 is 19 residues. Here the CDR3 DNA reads TGTGCCAGCAGTGCCCATAGTAGCCCAAGGGGGCGTTTTCGAGAGACCCAGTACTTC. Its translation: CASSAHSSPRGRFRETQYF.

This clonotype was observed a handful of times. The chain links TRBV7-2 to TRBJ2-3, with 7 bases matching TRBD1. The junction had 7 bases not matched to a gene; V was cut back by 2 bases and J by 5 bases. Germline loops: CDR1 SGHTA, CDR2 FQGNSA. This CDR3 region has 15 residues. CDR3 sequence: CASSLLQGVLDTQYF. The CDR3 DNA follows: TGTGCCAGCAGCTTACTGCAGGGGGTGTTAGATACGCAGTATTTT.

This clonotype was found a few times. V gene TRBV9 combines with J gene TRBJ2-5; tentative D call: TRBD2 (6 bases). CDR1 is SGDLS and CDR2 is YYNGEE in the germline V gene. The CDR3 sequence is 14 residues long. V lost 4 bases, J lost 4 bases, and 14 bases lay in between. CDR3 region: CASSPWGERETQYF. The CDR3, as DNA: TGTGCCAGCAGCCCCTGGGGGGAGAGAGAGACCCAGTACTTC.

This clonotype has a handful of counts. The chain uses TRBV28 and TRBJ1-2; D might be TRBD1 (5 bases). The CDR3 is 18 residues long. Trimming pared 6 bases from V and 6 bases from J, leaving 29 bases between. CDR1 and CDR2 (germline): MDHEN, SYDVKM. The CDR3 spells CASSLFSSVTGAGNGYTF. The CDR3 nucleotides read TGTGCCAGCAGCCTCTTCTCCAGCGTTACTGGCGCAGGGAATGGCTACACCTTC.

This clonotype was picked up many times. The CDR3 region has the DNA TGTGCCAGCAGCTTATTGGGAGACACTGAAGCTTTCTTT. Translating it yields CASSLLGDTEAFF. This chain uses TRBV7-3 with TRBJ1-1; the D is unclear. The V gene lost 2 bases and the J gene lost 3 bases, with 7 bases spanning the gap. The CDR3 has 13 residues. Germline V gene sequence: CDR1 SGHTA, CDR2 FQGTGA.

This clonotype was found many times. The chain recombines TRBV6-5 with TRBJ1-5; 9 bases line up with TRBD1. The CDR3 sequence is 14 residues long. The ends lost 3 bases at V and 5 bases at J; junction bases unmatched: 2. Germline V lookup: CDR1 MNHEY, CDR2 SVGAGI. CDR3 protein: CASSYRQGDQPQHF. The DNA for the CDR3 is TGTGCCAGCAGTTATAGACAGGGGGATCAGCCCCAGCATTTT.

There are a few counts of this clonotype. The CDR3 bases are TGCGCCAGCAGCGGGGGACAGCGTCCGGTCCAAGAGACCCAGTACTTC. Protein: CASSGGQRPVQETQYF. The rearrangement joins TRBV5-1 to TRBJ2-5; TRBD1 matches 7 bases. Germline CDR1 and CDR2: SGHRS and YFSETQ. This CDR3 region has 16 residues. The junction had 10 bases not matched to a gene; V was cut back by 4 bases and J by 1 base.

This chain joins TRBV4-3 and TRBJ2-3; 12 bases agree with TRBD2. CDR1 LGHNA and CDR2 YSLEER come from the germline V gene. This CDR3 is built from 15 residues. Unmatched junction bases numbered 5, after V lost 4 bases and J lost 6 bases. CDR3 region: CASSPSGRAGDTQYF. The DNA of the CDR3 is TGCGCCAGCAGCCCTAGCGGGAGGGCCGGCGATACGCAGTATTTT.

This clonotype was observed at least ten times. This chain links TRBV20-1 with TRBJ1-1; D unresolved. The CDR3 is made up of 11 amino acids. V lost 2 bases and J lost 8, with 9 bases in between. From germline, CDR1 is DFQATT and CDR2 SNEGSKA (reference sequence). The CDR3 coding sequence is TGCAGTGCTAGAAGAAACGGAGAAGCTTTCTTT. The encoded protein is CSARRNGEAFF.

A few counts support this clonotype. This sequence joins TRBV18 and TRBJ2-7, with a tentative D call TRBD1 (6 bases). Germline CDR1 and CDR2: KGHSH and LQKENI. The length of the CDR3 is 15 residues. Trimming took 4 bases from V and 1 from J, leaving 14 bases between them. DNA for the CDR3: TGTGCCAGCTCACTCGTATCGGACAGTTCCTACGAGCAGTACTTC. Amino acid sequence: CASSLVSDSSYEQYF.

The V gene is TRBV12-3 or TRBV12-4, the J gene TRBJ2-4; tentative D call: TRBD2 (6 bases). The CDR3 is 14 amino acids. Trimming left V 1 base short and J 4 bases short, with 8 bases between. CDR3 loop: CASSLVAEKNIQYF. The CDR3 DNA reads TGTGCCAGCAGTTTAGTAGCGGAAAAAAACATTCAGTACTTC.

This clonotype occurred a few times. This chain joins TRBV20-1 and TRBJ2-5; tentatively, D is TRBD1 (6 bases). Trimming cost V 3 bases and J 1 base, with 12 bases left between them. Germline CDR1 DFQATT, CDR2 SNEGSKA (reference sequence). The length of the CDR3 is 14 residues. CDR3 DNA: TGCAGTGCTAGCGGCAGGGGCTCCCAAGAGACCCAGTACTTC. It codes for CSASGRGSQETQYF.

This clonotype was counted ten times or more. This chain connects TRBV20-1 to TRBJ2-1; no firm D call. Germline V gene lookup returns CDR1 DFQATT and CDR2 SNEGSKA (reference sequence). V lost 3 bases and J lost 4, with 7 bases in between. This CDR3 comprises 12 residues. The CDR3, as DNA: TGCAGTGCTAGGTCGCGGTACAATGAGCAGTTCTTC. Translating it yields CSARSRYNEQFF.

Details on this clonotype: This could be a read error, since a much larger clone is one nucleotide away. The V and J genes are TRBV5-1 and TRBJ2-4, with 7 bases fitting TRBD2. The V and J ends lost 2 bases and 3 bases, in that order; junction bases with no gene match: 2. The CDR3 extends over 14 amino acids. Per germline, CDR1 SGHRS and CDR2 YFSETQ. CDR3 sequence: CASSFLADKNIQYF. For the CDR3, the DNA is TGCGCCAGCAGCTTCCTAGCGGACAAAAACATTCAGTACTTC. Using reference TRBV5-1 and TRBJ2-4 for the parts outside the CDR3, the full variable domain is KAGVTQTPRYLIKTRGQQVTLSCSPISGHRSVSWYQQTPGQGLQFLFEYFSETQRNKGNFPGRFSGRQFSNSRSEMNVSTLELGDSALYLCASSFLADKNIQYFGAGTRLSVL.

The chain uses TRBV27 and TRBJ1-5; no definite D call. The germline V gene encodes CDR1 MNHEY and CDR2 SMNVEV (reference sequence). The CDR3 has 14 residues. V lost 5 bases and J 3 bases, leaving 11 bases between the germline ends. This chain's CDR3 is CASSPTDHNQPQHF. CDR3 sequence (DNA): TGTGCCAGCAGTCCGACCGACCACAATCAGCCCCAGCATTTT.